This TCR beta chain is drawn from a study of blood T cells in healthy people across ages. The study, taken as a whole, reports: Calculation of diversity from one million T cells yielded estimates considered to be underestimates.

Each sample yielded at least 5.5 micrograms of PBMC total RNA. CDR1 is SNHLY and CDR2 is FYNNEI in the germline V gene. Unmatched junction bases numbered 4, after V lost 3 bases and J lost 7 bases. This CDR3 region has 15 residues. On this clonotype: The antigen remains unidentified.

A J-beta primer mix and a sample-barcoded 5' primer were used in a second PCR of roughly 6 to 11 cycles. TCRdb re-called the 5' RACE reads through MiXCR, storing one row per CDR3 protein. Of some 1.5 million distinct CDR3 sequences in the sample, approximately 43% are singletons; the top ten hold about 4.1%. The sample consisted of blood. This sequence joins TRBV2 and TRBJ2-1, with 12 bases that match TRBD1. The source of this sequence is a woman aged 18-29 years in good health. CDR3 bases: TGTGCCAGCAGTGAGGGACAGGGGGCATGGAATGAGCAGTTCTTC. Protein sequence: CASSEGQGAWNEQFF.